Listed here are 10 T cell receptor beta chains from one sample, sequenced in a study of shared clonotypes between healthy human individuals. The table came from immunoSEQ multiplex PCR; TCRdb's copy has only in-frame clones and leaves some out. The sample holds 550,000 to 850,000 clones; roughly 70% are singletons and the top ten take less than 2%. Sequenced sample: memory CD4+ T cells sorted from blood. Subset of the sample: CD45RA-negative fraction. Every receptor here comes from a woman aged 30 to 39 in good health.

The chain joins TRBV4-1 to TRBJ2-7; maybe TRBD2 (5 bases). From germline, CDR1 is MGHRA and CDR2 YSYEKL. The CDR3 is made up of 16 amino acids. Trimming removed 1 base at V and 3 bases at J, with 16 bases between. CDR3 nucleotides: TGCGCCAGCAGCCAAGGGATGGTGCGGGCGAGCTACGAGCAGTACTTC. It specifies CASSQGMVRASYEQYF.

Notes on this clone: The same CDR3 arises from other DNA sequences in this sample as well. The genes are TRBV11-2 and TRBJ2-7; perhaps TRBD2 as D (5 bases). Trimming removed 3 bases from V and 0 bases from J, with 12 bases in between. Germline assignment: CDR1 SGHAT and CDR2 FQNNGV. The CDR3 is made up of 15 amino acids. In DNA, the CDR3 is TGTGCCAGCAGCTTCTCGAGCGGTTCCTCCTACGAGCAGTACTTC. It yields the protein CASSFSSGSSYEQYF. The full variable domain, with the rest looked up from reference TRBV11-2 and TRBJ2-7, is EAGVAQSPRYKIIEKRQSVAFWCNPISGHATLYWYQQILGQGPKLLIQFQNNGVVDDSQLPKDRFSAERLKGVDSTLKIQPAKLEDSAVYLCASSFSSGSSYEQYFGPGTRLTVT.

The V and J genes are TRBV19 and TRBJ2-1; D perhaps matches TRBD2 (6 bases). V was pared by 8 bases and J by 5 bases, with 16 bases between. The CDR3 length is 14 residues. The germline V gene has CDR1 LNHDA and CDR2 SQIVND (reference sequence). The chain's CDR3 is CASAVASENNEQFF. DNA for the CDR3: TGTGCCAGTGCTGTGGCTAGCGAAAACAATGAGCAGTTCTTC.

A remark on this clone: A much larger clone sits a single nucleotide away, making a read error possible. CDR3 sequence reads: CASSFGGYETQYF. The CDR3 nucleotides read TGTGCCAGCAGCTTTGGAGGGTACGAGACCCAGTACTTC. This chain uses TRBV11-2 with TRBJ2-5, with a possible D match to TRBD2 (6 bases). This CDR3 contains 13 residues. Trimming shortened V by 3 bases and J by 5 bases, and 10 bases separated the two germline ends. Looked up from germline, CDR1 is SGHAT and CDR2 is FQNNGV.

Points on this clone: This CDR3 is also generated by other DNA sequences in the sample. The chain combines TRBV5-1 with TRBJ2-1, with TRBD2 identical over 10 bases. With 4 bases clipped from V and 3 bases from J, the junction kept 4 bases outside the gene matches. This CDR3 has 15 amino acids. Germline V gene sequence: CDR1 SGHRS, CDR2 YFSETQ. CDR3 region: CASSEASGSYNEQFF. The CDR3 DNA reads as TGCGCCAGCAGCGAGGCTAGCGGGAGCTACAATGAGCAGTTCTTC.

The rearrangement links TRBV19 to TRBJ2-6; TRBD1 agrees at 7 bases. CDR1 and CDR2 (germline): LNHDA, SQIVND (reference sequence). This CDR3 spans 16 amino acids. The V gene end was trimmed by 7 bases and the J gene end by 0 bases; junction bases not matched to a gene: 6. The CDR3 DNA sequence: TGTGCCAGTAAAACGGGACAGATCTCTGGGGCCAACGTCCTGACTTTC. It codes for CASKTGQISGANVLTF.

This CDR3 reads CSGREGLGYTF. CDR3 nucleotides: TGCAGCGGGAGGGAGGGACTCGGCTACACCTTC. The J gene is TRBJ1-2, the V gene TRBV20-1; D perhaps matches TRBD1 (5 bases). The CDR3 spans 11 residues. CDR1 is DFQATT and CDR2 is SNEGSKA in the germline V gene (reference sequence).

The CDR3 bases are TGCAGCGTTGAAATCGGGAGCTCCTACGAGCAGTACTTC. Its translation: CSVEIGSSYEQYF. The rearrangement links TRBV29-1 to TRBJ2-7; TRBD2 might be the D (6 bases). Germline values: CDR1 SQVTM, CDR2 ANQGSEA. The CDR3 runs 13 residues. The germline V and J ends were trimmed by 2 bases and 0 bases, with 8 bases remaining between them.

This clone was seen only a few times. The gene calls are TRBV7-2 and TRBJ2-7; no clear D. Deletions cut 6 bases from V and 2 bases from J, with 11 bases between. CDR3 size: 13 residues. Germline lookup yields CDR1 SGHTA and CDR2 FQGNSA. The CDR3 nucleotides read TGTGCCAGCAGTACAGTCGGTACCTACGAGCAGTACTTC. Amino acid sequence: CASSTVGTYEQYF.

This chain uses TRBV5-5 with TRBJ2-7, with 8 nucleotides matching TRBD2. Germline CDR1 and CDR2: SGHKS and YYEKEE (reference sequence). The CDR3 length is 15 residues. The trim removed 5 bases at V and 2 bases at J, leaving 9 bases unmatched. CDR3 DNA sequence: TGTGCCAGCAGGGTACGGGAGGGCCCTACCTACGAGCAGTACTTC. Translation gives CASRVREGPTYEQYF.